This entry features one T cell receptor (beta chain) sequence. What it binds is unknown. Next came a second PCR, run for roughly 7 to 12 cycles, which used a sample-barcoded 5' primer along with a J-beta primer mix. TCRdb re-derived calls from the 5' RACE reads in MiXCR, one entry per CDR3 protein. The sample lists roughly 680,000 distinct CDR3 sequences; around 52% were seen once. The authors isolated at least 6.5 million PBMCs per sample. Per sample, at least 5 micrograms of total RNA were extracted. The V gene's germline CDR1 is SGHNT and CDR2 YYREEE (reference sequence). This CDR3 spans 15 amino acids. V trimming: 3 bases; J trimming: 4 bases; junction bases outside the gene matches: 4. This sample is drawn from a study of blood T cells in healthy people across ages. The overall study: About one barcoded beta molecule per two T cells came from capture by template switching. General study findings and limits: Across the age range, TCR beta diversity per million T cells fell in a roughly linear way.

Input material: blood. This receptor was obtained from a woman older than 75 in good health. J is TRBJ1-4 and V is TRBV5-4; 9 bases align to TRBD1. CDR3 amino acids: CASSSRTGDNEKLFF. As DNA, the CDR3 is TGTGCCAGCAGCTCACGGACAGGGGATAATGAAAAACTGTTTTTT.